This entry lists 15 T cell receptor beta chains sequenced from one sample in a study of beta chain features in type 1 diabetes. The whole isolated RNA underwent reverse transcription, so sequencing captured expressed TCRB transcripts. Data came from immunoSEQ multiplex PCR; TCRdb stores just in-frame clones and leaves some out. The sample lists roughly 370,000 clones; approximately 15% were seen once. The sample taken for sequencing was naive CD4+ T cells from blood. These receptors were obtained from a young man in good health.

This clone was recorded a few times. The chain employs TRBV10-3 and TRBJ2-3; TRBD1 is a possible D gene (5 bases). The CDR3 totals 17 residues. The germline CDR1 and CDR2 sequences are ENHRY and SYGVKD. With 1 base removed from V and 0 bases from J, the gap between germline ends came to 14 bases. The DNA for the CDR3 is TGTGCCATCAGTGAGTTAGGTGGGGCCCAGAGCACAGATACGCAGTATTTT. It is translated as CAISELGGAQSTDTQYF.

This clone was seen more than once but under ten times. This sequence joins TRBV9 and TRBJ2-1; 7 nucleotides agree with TRBD2. This CDR3 has 15 amino acids. Per germline, CDR1 SGDLS and CDR2 YYNGEE. V dropped 0 bases and J dropped 4; count of bases not matched to a gene: 4. This chain's CDR3 is CASSVEAGPYNEQFF. As DNA, the CDR3 is TGTGCCAGCAGCGTAGAAGCGGGGCCTTACAATGAGCAGTTCTTC.

The CDR3 protein is CASSLIGQGINEQFF. CDR3 coding DNA: TGCGCCAGCAGCTTGATTGGACAGGGAATCAATGAGCAGTTCTTC. The chain links TRBV5-1 to TRBJ2-1, with 8 bases that match TRBD1. The CDR3 has 15 amino acids. With 1 base clipped from V and 6 bases from J, the junction kept 6 bases outside the gene matches. Germline V lookup: CDR1 SGHRS, CDR2 YFSETQ.

The rearrangement links TRBV20-1 to TRBJ1-1; 8 bases map to TRBD1. Trimming removed 2 bases from V and 8 bases from J; junction bases left unmatched: 1. The CDR3 is 11 amino acids. Germline V lookup: CDR1 DFQATT, CDR2 SNEGSKA (reference sequence). CDR3 coding DNA: TGCAGTGCTAGAAGGGACAGGGAAGCTTTCTTT. Its translation is CSARRDREAFF.

This clone was seen a few times. This sequence joins TRBV7-9 and TRBJ2-7; tentative D call: TRBD1 (7 bases). Trimming shortened V by 0 bases and J by 6 bases, and 9 bases separated the two germline ends. This CDR3 spans 13 amino acids. CDR1 is SEHNR, CDR2 FQNEAQ, per germline (reference sequence). For the CDR3, the DNA is TGTGCCAGCAGCTTAGCGCAGGGGGGCGAGCAGTACGTC. It is translated as CASSLAQGGEQYV.

This clone was detected a few times. The chain employs TRBV5-1 and TRBJ2-3; D gene unclear. CDR3 length equals 15 residues. The V end was cut by 4 bases, the J end by 0 bases, with 12 bases between. CDR1 and CDR2 from the germline V gene are SGHRS and YFSETQ. CDR3 sequence reads: CASSRSGVSTDTQYF. CDR3 nucleotide sequence: TGCGCCAGCAGCCGATCTGGGGTTAGCACAGATACGCAGTATTTT.

The chain employs TRBV6-5 and TRBJ2-6; 7 bases align to TRBD1. The junction had 12 bases not matched to a gene; V was cut back by 7 bases and J by 12 bases. The CDR3 sequence is 14 residues long. Germline V gene sequence: CDR1 MNHEY, CDR2 SVGAGI. The chain's CDR3 is CASTASRGIGVLTF. The CDR3 DNA sequence: TGTGCCAGCACCGCATCCAGGGGGATCGGCGTCCTGACTTTC.

This clone has just a few counts. The chain carries TRBV29-1 and TRBJ2-1; D is unresolved. The germline V gene encodes CDR1 SQVTM and CDR2 ANQGSEA. The ends were cut back, 4 bases at V and 9 bases at J, with 7 bases in the middle. The length of the CDR3 is 10 residues. In nucleotides, the CDR3 is TGCAGCGTTGCGGAGAGTGAGCAGTTCTTC. This codes for CSVAESEQFF.

This clone has only a few counts. This chain connects TRBV19 to TRBJ1-1, with unresolved D. Germline V gives CDR1 LNHDA, CDR2 SQIVND (reference sequence). V lost 2 bases and J lost 1, with 8 bases in between. This CDR3 contains 14 residues. Written as DNA, the CDR3 is TGTGCCAGTAGTATACACGGACCGAACACTGAAGCTTTCTTT. Protein sequence: CASSIHGPNTEAFF.

This chain links TRBV12-5 with TRBJ2-1; D call uncertain. Trimming removed 1 base from V and 4 bases from J, with 5 bases in between. This CDR3 region has 13 residues. Germline CDR1 and CDR2: LGHNT and FRNRAP. DNA of the CDR3: TGTGCTAGTGGTTTGGAAACGTACAATGAGCAGTTCTTC. Protein sequence: CASGLETYNEQFF. Full variable domain (missing parts from reference TRBV12-5 and TRBJ2-1): DARVTQTPRHKVTEMGQEVTMRCQPILGHNTVFWYRQTMMQGLELLAYFRNRAPLDDSGMPKDRFSAEMPDATLATLKIQPSEPRDSAVYFCASGLETYNEQFFGPGTRLTVL.

In its sample, this clone was seen a few times. The rearrangement links TRBV5-1 to TRBJ2-1; D may match TRBD1 or TRBD2 (5 bases each). V lost 2 bases, J lost 7 bases, and 19 bases lay in between. Per the germline V gene, CDR1 is SGHRS and CDR2 is YFSETQ. This CDR3 region has 16 residues. The chain's CDR3 is CASSFMEYGGTNEQFF. The CDR3, as DNA: TGCGCCAGCAGCTTTATGGAGTATGGGGGTACGAATGAGCAGTTCTTC.

This sequence joins TRBV7-9 and TRBJ1-4; 7 positions match TRBD1. Germline V CDR1 and CDR2: SEHNR, FQNEAQ (reference sequence). The CDR3 contains 14 residues. The J segment lost 6 bases and the V segment lost 8 bases, leaving 9 bases of the junction unmatched. The CDR3 bases are TGTGCCAGCGGAAAAGACAGGGCAGATGAAAAACTGTTTTTT. Amino acid sequence: CASGKDRADEKLFF. The whole variable domain, filled in from reference TRBV7-9 and TRBJ1-4, reads DTGVSQNPRHKITKRGQNVTFRCDPISEHNRLYWYRQTLGQGPEFLTYFQNEAQLEKSRLLSDRFSAERPKGSFSTLEIQRTEQGDSAMYLCASGKDRADEKLFFGSGTQLSVL.

V is TRBV28 and J is TRBJ2-7, with 11 nucleotides matching TRBD1. CDR1 and CDR2 from the germline V gene are MDHEN and SYDVKM. This CDR3 has 13 amino acids. Trimming cost V 10 bases and J 5 bases; bases outside gene matches: 7. The CDR3 region has the DNA TGTGCCACCACGGGACAGGGGGGCCACGAGCAGTACGTC. Translation gives CATTGQGGHEQYV.

This sequence joins TRBV5-4 and TRBJ2-3; D is uncertain. The length of the CDR3 is 18 residues. V was pared by 4 bases and J by 4 bases, with 25 bases between. Germline V gene sequence: CDR1 SGHNT, CDR2 YYREEE (reference sequence). CDR3 sequence: CASSHPFLGNSSPDTQYF. CDR3 coding DNA: TGTGCCAGCAGCCACCCCTTTCTGGGGAATTCATCCCCAGATACGCAGTATTTT.

The chain combines TRBV5-6 with TRBJ2-7; D uncertain. V was cut by 8 bases and J by 3 bases, with 12 bases left in between. CDR1 is SGHDT and CDR2 is YYEEEE in the germline V gene. This CDR3 contains 12 residues. The CDR3 reads CASHLQLYEQYF. CDR3 nucleotide sequence: TGTGCCAGTCATCTTCAACTCTACGAGCAGTACTTC.